The source of this T cell receptor beta chain is a study of blood T cell repertoires in COVID-19. Generated by immunoSEQ multiplex PCR, the TCRdb table keeps only in-frame clones and is missing some. The sample has a few hundred thousand clones; 88% are singletons. Germline CDR1 KGHDR, CDR2 SFDVKD. This CDR3 has 18 residues. J was trimmed by 7 bases and V by 5 bases; bases with no gene match: 15. This TCR was recovered from a woman in her thirties or forties who had been exposed to COVID-19. The sequenced sample was PBMCs or T cells enriched from blood (not recorded which). The chain uses TRBV24-1 and TRBJ2-1; 11 nucleotides align to TRBD2. DNA for the CDR3: TGTGCCACCAGTGTTTCACTAGCGGGAGAGCCCCTAGGAAATGAGCAGTTCTTC. Translation gives CATSVSLAGEPLGNEQFF.